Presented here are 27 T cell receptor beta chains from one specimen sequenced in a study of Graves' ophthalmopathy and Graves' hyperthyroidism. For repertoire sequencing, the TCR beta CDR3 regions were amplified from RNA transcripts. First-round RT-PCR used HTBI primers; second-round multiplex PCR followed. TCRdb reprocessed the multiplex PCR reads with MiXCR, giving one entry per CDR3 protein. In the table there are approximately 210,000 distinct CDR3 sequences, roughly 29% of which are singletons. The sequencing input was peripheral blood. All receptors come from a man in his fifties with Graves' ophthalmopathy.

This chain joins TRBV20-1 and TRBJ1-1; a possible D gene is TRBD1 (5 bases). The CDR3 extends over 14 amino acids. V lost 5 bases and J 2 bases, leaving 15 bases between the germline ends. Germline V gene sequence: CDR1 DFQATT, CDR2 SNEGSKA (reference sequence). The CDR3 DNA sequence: TGCAGTGCTCGTCCGGCAGGGCTAAACACTGAAGCTTTCTTT. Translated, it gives CSARPAGLNTEAFF.

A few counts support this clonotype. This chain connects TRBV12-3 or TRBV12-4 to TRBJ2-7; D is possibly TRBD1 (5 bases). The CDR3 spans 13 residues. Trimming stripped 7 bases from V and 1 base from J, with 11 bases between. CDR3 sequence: CASNLKGSYEQYF. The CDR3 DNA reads TGTGCCAGCAACTTAAAGGGGTCCTACGAGCAGTACTTC.

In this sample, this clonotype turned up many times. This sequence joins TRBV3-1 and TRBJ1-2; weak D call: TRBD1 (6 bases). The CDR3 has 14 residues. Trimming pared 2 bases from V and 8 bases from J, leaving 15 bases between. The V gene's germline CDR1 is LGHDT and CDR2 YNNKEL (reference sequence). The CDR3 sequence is CASSQFGTFDGYTF. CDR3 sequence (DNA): TGTGCCAGCAGCCAATTTGGGACATTCGACGGCTACACCTTC.

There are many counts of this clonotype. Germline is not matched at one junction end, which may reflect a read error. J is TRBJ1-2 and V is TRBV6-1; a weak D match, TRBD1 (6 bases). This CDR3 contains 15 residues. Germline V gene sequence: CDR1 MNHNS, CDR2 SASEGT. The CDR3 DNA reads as TGTGCCAGCAGTAAAGCCGGACAGAGGGTCTATGGCTACACCTTC. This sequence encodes CASSKAGQRVYGYTF.

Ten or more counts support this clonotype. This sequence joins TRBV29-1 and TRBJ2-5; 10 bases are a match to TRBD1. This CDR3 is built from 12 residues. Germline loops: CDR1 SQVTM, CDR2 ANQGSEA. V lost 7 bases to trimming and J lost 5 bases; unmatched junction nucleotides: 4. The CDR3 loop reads CSGRDRGETQYF. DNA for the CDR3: TGCAGCGGCCGGGACAGGGGCGAGACCCAGTACTTC.

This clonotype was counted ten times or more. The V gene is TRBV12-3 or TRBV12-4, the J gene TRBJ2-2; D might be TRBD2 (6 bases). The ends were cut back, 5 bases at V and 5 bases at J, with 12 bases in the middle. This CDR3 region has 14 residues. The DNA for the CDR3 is TGTGCCAGCAGTCCCTCGGGGGTTACCGGGGAGCTGTTTTTT. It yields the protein CASSPSGVTGELFF.

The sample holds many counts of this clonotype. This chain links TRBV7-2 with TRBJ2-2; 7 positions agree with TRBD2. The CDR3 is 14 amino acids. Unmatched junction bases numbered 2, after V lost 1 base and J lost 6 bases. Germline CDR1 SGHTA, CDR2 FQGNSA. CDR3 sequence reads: CASSLEGRAGELFF. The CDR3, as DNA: TGTGCCAGCAGCTTAGAGGGGAGGGCCGGGGAGCTGTTTTTT.

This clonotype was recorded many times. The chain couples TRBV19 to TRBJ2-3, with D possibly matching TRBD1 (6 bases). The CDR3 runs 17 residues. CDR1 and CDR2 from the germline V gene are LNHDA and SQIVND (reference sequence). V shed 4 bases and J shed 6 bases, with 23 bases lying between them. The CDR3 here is CASSTLQGIWKSDTQYF. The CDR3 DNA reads TGTGCCAGTAGTACCCTTCAGGGGATCTGGAAGTCGGATACGCAGTATTTT.

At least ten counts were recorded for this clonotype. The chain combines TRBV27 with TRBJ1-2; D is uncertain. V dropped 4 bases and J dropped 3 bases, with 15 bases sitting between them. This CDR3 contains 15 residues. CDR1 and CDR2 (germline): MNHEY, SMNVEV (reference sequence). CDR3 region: CASSSSHWRDYGYTF. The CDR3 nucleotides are TGTGCCAGCAGTTCCTCGCACTGGCGGGACTATGGCTACACCTTC.

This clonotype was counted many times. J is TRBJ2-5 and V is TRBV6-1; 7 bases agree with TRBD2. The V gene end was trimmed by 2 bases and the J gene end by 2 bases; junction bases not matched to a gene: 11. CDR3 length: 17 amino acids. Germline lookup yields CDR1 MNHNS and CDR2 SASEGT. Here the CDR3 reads CASSESGGARSQETQYF. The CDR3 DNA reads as TGTGCCAGCAGTGAATCGGGGGGTGCCAGGTCACAAGAGACCCAGTACTTC.

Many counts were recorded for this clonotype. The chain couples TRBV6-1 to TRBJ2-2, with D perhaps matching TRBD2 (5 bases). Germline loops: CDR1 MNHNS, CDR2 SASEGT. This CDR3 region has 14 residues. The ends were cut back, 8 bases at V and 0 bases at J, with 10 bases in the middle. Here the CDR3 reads CASVAAANTGELFF. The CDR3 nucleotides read TGTGCCAGCGTTGCAGCGGCGAACACCGGGGAGCTGTTTTTT.

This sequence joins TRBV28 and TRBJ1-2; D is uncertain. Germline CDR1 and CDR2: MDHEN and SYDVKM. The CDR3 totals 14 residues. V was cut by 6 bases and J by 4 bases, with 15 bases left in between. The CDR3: CASSFESHVYGYTF. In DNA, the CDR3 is TGTGCCAGCAGCTTCGAAAGCCACGTCTATGGCTACACCTTC.

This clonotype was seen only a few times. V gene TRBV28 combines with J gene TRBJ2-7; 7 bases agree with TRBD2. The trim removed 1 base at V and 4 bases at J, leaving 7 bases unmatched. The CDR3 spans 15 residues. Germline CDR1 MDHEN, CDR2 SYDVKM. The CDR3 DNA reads TGTGCCAGCAGTTTATTTGCGGGAGATGCTTACGAGCAGTACTTC. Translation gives CASSLFAGDAYEQYF.

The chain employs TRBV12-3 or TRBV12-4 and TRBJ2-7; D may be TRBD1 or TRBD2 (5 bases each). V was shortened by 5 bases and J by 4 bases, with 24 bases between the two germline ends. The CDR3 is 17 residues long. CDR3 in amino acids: CASSQSGIPGLRYEQYF. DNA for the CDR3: TGTGCCAGCAGTCAATCCGGGATCCCAGGGCTGAGGTACGAGCAGTACTTC.

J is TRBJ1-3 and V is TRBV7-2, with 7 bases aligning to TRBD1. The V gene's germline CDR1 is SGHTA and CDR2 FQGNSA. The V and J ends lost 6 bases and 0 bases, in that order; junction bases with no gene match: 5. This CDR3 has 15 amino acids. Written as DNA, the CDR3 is TGTGCCAGCAGTTTGGGACAGACCTCTGGAAACACCATATATTTT. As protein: CASSLGQTSGNTIYF.

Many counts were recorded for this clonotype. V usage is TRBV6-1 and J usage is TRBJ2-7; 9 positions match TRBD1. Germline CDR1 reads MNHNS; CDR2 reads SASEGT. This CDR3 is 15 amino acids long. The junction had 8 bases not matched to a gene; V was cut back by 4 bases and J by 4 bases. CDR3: CASSVTDRGRYEQYF. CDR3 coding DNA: TGTGCCAGCAGTGTGACGGACAGGGGAAGATACGAGCAGTACTTC.

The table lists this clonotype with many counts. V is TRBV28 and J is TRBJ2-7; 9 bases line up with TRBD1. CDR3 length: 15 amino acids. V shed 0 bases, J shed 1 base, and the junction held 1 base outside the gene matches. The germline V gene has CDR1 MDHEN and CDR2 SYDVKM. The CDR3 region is CASSLWGTGSYEQYF. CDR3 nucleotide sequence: TGTGCCAGCAGTTTATGGGGGACAGGGTCCTACGAGCAGTACTTC. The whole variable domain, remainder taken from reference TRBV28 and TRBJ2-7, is DVKVTQSSRYLVKRTGEKVFLECVQDMDHENMFWYRQDPGLGLRLIYFSYDVKMKEKGDIPEGYSVSREKKERFSLILESASTNQTSMYLCASSLWGTGSYEQYFGPGTRLTVT.

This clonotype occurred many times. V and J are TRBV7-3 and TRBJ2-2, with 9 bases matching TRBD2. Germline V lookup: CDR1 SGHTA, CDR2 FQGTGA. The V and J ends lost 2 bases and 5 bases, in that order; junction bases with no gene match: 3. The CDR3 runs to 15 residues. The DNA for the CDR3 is TGTGCCAGCAGCTTAGGCGGGAGGGGGACCGGGGAGCTGTTTTTT. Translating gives CASSLGGRGTGELFF.

The CDR3 protein is CASSSTGGVYEQYF. The CDR3 nucleotides are TGTGCCAGCAGTTCAACAGGGGGCGTGTACGAGCAGTACTTC. V is TRBV28 and J is TRBJ2-7, with 9 bases lining up with TRBD1. Germline CDR1 and CDR2: MDHEN and SYDVKM. Germline trimming cut 4 bases from V and 4 bases from J; bases unmatched to any gene: 5. The CDR3 has 14 residues.

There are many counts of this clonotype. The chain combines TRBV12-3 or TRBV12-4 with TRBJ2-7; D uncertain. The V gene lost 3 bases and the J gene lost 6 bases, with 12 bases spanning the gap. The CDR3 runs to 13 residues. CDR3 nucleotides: TGTGCCAGCAGTTTTTTAGGAACCGGCGAGCAGTACTTC. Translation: CASSFLGTGEQYF.

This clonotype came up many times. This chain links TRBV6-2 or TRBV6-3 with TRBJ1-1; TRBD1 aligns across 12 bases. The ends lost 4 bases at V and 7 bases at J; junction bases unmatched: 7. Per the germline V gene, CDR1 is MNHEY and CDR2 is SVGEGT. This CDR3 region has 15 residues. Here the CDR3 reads CASSWGTGGMSEAFF. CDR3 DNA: TGTGCCAGCAGTTGGGGGACAGGGGGCATGAGTGAAGCTTTCTTT.

CDR3 nucleotide sequence: TGTGCCAGCAGTGACTGGGGGCTCGACTATGGCTACACCTTC. It translates to CASSDWGLDYGYTF. The V gene is TRBV6-1, the J gene TRBJ1-2; D possibly corresponds to TRBD1 (6 bases). V lost 3 bases to trimming and J lost 3 bases, with 11 bases between them. The CDR3 has 14 amino acids. Germline assignment: CDR1 MNHNS and CDR2 SASEGT.

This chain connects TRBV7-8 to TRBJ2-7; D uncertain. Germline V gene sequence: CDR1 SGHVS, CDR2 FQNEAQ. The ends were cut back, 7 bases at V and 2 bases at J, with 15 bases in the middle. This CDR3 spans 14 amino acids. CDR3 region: CASTSNWATYEQYF. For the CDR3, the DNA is TGTGCCAGCACCTCGAACTGGGCGACCTACGAGCAGTACTTC.

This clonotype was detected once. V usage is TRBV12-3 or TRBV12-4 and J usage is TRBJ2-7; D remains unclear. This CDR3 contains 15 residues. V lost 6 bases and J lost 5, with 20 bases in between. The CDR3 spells CASRQNPNHSNEQYF. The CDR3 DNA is TGTGCCAGCAGACAAAATCCAAATCATAGTAACGAGCAGTACTTC.

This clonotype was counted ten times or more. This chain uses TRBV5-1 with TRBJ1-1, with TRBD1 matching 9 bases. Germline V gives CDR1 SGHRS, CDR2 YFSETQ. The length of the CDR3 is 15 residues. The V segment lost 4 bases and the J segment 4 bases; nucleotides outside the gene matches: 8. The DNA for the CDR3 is TGCGCCAGCAGCGCGGGACAGGGCGTGCTCACTGAAGCTTTCTTT. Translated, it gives CASSAGQGVLTEAFF. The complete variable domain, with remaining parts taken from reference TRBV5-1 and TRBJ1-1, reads KAGVTQTPRYLIKTRGQQVTLSCSPISGHRSVSWYQQTPGQGLQFLFEYFSETQRNKGNFPGRFSGRQFSNSRSEMNVSTLELGDSALYLCASSAGQGVLTEAFFGQGTRLTVV.

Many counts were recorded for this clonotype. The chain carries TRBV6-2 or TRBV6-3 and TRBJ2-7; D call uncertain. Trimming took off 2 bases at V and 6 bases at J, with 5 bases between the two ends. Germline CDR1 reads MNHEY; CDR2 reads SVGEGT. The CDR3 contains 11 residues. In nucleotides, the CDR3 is TGTGCCAGCAGTTACCCTGCCGAGCAGTACTTC. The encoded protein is CASSYPAEQYF.

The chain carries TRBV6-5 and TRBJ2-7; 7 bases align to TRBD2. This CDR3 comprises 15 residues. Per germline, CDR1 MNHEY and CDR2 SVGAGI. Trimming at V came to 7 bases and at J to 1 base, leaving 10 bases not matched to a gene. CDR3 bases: TGTGCCAGCACCTCTGGGATTAGCGGGTCCTACGAGCAGTACTTC. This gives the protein CASTSGISGSYEQYF.